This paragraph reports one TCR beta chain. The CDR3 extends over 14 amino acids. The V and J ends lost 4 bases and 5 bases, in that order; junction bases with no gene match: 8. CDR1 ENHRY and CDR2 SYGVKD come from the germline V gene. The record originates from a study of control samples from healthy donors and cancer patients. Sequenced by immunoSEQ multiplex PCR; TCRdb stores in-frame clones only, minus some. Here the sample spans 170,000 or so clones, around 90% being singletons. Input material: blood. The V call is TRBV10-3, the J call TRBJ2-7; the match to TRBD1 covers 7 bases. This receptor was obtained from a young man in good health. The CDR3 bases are TGTGCCATCAGTGGGATGACAGGGTACAACGAGCAGTACTTC. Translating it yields CAISGMTGYNEQYF.